This passage covers 15 T cell receptor beta chains from one sample sequenced in a study of T cells in Graves' hyperthyroidism and ophthalmopathy. Using RNA transcripts as the source, TCR beta CDR3 regions were amplified. First-round RT-PCR with HTBI primers amplified the TCR CDR3 region. TCRdb re-called the multiplex PCR reads with MiXCR, one entry per CDR3 protein. This sample yields about 690,000 distinct CDR3 sequences, of which roughly a sixth are seen a single time; 15% belongs to the top ten. The sample consisted of blood. The receptors here all came from a man aged 50 to 60 with Graves' hyperthyroidism.

This clonotype was observed once. A much bigger clone sits one base away, suggesting this may be a read error. V is TRBV12-5 and J is TRBJ2-3, with D tentatively TRBD1 (6 bases). V was pared by 3 bases and J by 7 bases, with 17 bases between. Germline V lookup: CDR1 LGHNT, CDR2 FRNRAP. CDR3 length equals 15 residues. DNA for the CDR3: TGTGCTAGTGGTTTAATCGGGACAAAGTCAAATACGCAGTATTTT. Translated, it gives CASGLIGTKSNTQYF.

This clonotype was recorded at least ten times. The chain couples TRBV27 to TRBJ2-1; D perhaps matches TRBD2 (6 bases). The germline CDR1 and CDR2 sequences are MNHEY and SMNVEV (reference sequence). V was cut by 0 bases and J by 2 bases, with 14 bases left in between. The CDR3 length is 17 residues. CDR3 loop: CASSLSVGDSPYNEQFF. DNA of the CDR3: TGTGCCAGCAGTTTATCGGTAGGGGACTCCCCCTACAATGAGCAGTTCTTC.

The J gene is TRBJ2-3, the V gene TRBV20-1; 9 nucleotides align to TRBD1. CDR1 is DFQATT, CDR2 SNEGSKA, per germline (reference sequence). The CDR3 loop spans 15 amino acids. V lost 0 bases to trimming and J lost 8 bases; unmatched junction nucleotides: 9. DNA for the CDR3: TGCAGTGCTAGAGATCCGGGACAGGGACCTTTTACGCAGTATTTT. It yields the protein CSARDPGQGPFTQYF.

This clonotype was picked up a small number of times. The V call is TRBV6-1, the J call TRBJ2-7; TRBD1 agrees at 8 bases. Per the germline V gene, CDR1 is MNHNS and CDR2 is SASEGT. The V gene end was trimmed by 8 bases and the J gene end by 0 bases; junction bases not matched to a gene: 9. The CDR3 loop spans 15 amino acids. The CDR3 here is CASRTNQGASYEQYF. CDR3 sequence (DNA): TGTGCCAGCCGCACCAATCAGGGGGCCTCCTACGAGCAGTACTTC.

This clonotype has at least ten counts. The genes are TRBV28 and TRBJ1-1; D is undetermined. With 6 bases removed from V and 0 bases from J, the gap between germline ends came to 20 bases. This CDR3 has 17 residues. Germline V gene lookup returns CDR1 MDHEN and CDR2 SYDVKM. CDR3 sequence: CASRTTDGAFMNTEAFF. The CDR3 DNA sequence: TGTGCCAGCAGGACAACGGACGGTGCCTTTATGAACACTGAAGCTTTCTTT.

This clonotype was seen a few times. The chain uses TRBV30 and TRBJ2-7, with a weak D call TRBD2 (5 bases). V gave up 0 bases and J gave up 4 bases, with 16 bases separating them. Germline values: CDR1 GTSNPN, CDR2 SVGIG (reference sequence). The CDR3 has 15 amino acids. CDR3 sequence (DNA): TGTGCCTGGAGTGTATTGTGGGAGAATCGGTACGAGCAGTACTTC. Residues: CAWSVLWENRYEQYF.

This clonotype occurred a few times. V and J are TRBV13 and TRBJ2-5, with D perhaps matching TRBD1 (6 bases). This CDR3 is 15 amino acids long. The V gene lost 1 base and the J gene lost 1 base, with 10 bases spanning the gap. Germline CDR1 reads PRHDT; CDR2 reads FYEKMQ (reference sequence). The CDR3 DNA sequence: TGTGCCAGCAGCTTAGTTTCACAGGGCCAAGAGACCCAGTACTTC. This codes for CASSLVSQGQETQYF.

The chain joins TRBV19 to TRBJ1-5; D is unclear. V lost 3 bases and J 6 bases, leaving 9 bases between the germline ends. Germline V gene sequence: CDR1 LNHDA, CDR2 SQIVND (reference sequence). CDR3 length: 13 residues. The CDR3, as DNA: TGTGCCAGTAGTATTGGTCGGGGTCAGCCCCAGCATTTT. Protein product: CASSIGRGQPQHF.

This clonotype occurred a few times. The CDR3 sequence is CATTPDRTNYGYTF. CDR3 nucleotide sequence: TGTGCCACCACCCCAGACAGGACCAACTATGGCTACACCTTC. V is TRBV15 and J is TRBJ1-2; D is perhaps TRBD1 (6 bases). Germline lookup yields CDR1 LNHNV and CDR2 YYDKDF (reference sequence). V was pared by 7 bases and J by 2 bases, with 14 bases between. This CDR3 is 14 amino acids long.

In this sample, this clonotype turned up many times. CDR3 sequence reads: CASSPRGGWDGYTF. CDR3 coding DNA: TGTGCCAGCAGTCCCCGCGGTGGATGGGATGGCTACACCTTC. The chain joins TRBV27 to TRBJ1-2; D remains unclear. The CDR3 length is 14 residues. The V gene's germline CDR1 is MNHEY and CDR2 SMNVEV (reference sequence). V was trimmed by 5 bases and J by 6 bases, leaving 16 bases between them.

This clonotype has a count of ten or more. The chain links TRBV12-3 or TRBV12-4 to TRBJ1-1; D remains ambiguous. The CDR3 covers 13 residues. The germline V and J ends were trimmed by 4 bases and 10 bases, with 16 bases remaining between them. The CDR3 sequence: CASSSLDTRRAFF. In nucleotides, the CDR3 is TGTGCCAGCAGTTCCCTAGACACTCGTAGAGCTTTCTTT.

The chain recombines TRBV7-8 with TRBJ2-4; 7 bases fit TRBD2. The trim removed 3 bases at V and 8 bases at J, leaving 4 bases unmatched. From germline, CDR1 is SGHVS and CDR2 FQNEAQ. The CDR3 covers 13 residues. CDR3 DNA: TGTGCCAGCAGCTTGGGGGGGGGGGACATTCAGTACTTC. It is translated as CASSLGGGDIQYF.

This clonotype was counted many times. The rearrangement uses TRBV5-1 and TRBJ2-5; the D call may be TRBD1 or TRBD2 (5 bases each). The CDR3 consists of 16 residues. V was trimmed by 4 bases and J by 2 bases, leaving 18 bases between them. Germline lookup yields CDR1 SGHRS and CDR2 YFSETQ. CDR3 DNA sequence: TGCGCCAGCAGCCCTGGGACCGGGACCCATCAAGAGACCCAGTACTTC. Translated, it gives CASSPGTGTHQETQYF. The full variable domain, with the rest looked up from reference TRBV5-1 and TRBJ2-5, is KAGVTQTPRYLIKTRGQQVTLSCSPISGHRSVSWYQQTPGQGLQFLFEYFSETQRNKGNFPGRFSGRQFSNSRSEMNVSTLELGDSALYLCASSPGTGTHQETQYFGPGTRLLVL.

The chain recombines TRBV29-1 with TRBJ2-7; 7 bases match TRBD1. J lost 6 bases, V lost 5 bases, and 7 bases had no gene match. CDR1 and CDR2 from the germline V gene are SQVTM and ANQGSEA. The CDR3 covers 12 residues. The CDR3 DNA sequence: TGCAGCGTTATGGTAGGGGGCGCCGAGCAGTACTTC. Translated, it gives CSVMVGGAEQYF.

This chain uses TRBV28 with TRBJ2-1, with no clear D. Trimming removed 3 bases from V and 9 bases from J, with 18 bases in between. CDR3 length equals 15 residues. The germline V gene has CDR1 MDHEN and CDR2 SYDVKM. The CDR3 DNA is TGTGCCAGCAGTTTTATGGCTCGTCGGCACGGTGAGCAGTTCTTC. Protein product: CASSFMARRHGEQFF.